A single sample is the source of the 19 T cell receptor beta chains below, sequenced in a study of response to subunit inactivated influenza vaccine. TCRdb redid the calling of the RT-PCR reads with MiXCR, one entry per CDR3 protein. The table includes roughly 630,000 distinct CDR3 sequences, about 14% detected once. The material sequenced was PBMCs from blood, taken 14 to 15 days before vaccination. Receptors originate from a man aged 50 to 59 who received an inactivated influenza vaccine.

In this sample, this clonotype turned up a few times. The rearrangement uses TRBV6-2 or TRBV6-3 and TRBJ1-5; TRBD1 matches at 9 bases. The CDR3 is made up of 15 amino acids. From germline, CDR1 is MNHEY and CDR2 SVGEGT. With 5 bases clipped from V and 6 bases from J, the junction kept 8 bases outside the gene matches. CDR3 protein: CASSTDRGVRQPQHF. As DNA, the CDR3 is TGTGCCAGCAGTACGGACAGGGGCGTTCGTCAGCCCCAGCATTTT.

The V and J genes are TRBV7-2 and TRBJ2-7, with 8 bases identical to TRBD1. Germline V gene sequence: CDR1 SGHTA, CDR2 FQGNSA. The CDR3 covers 14 residues. V gave up 5 bases and J gave up 7 bases; unmatched junction bases: 10. This chain's CDR3 is CASSTRTGLREQYF. Written as DNA, the CDR3 is TGTGCCAGCAGCACCCGGACAGGGTTACGGGAGCAGTACTTC.

This clonotype showed up many times. The V gene is TRBV5-1, the J gene TRBJ2-7; 12 nucleotides agree with TRBD1. Trimming at V came to 5 bases and at J to 4 bases, leaving 10 bases not matched to a gene. The CDR3 totals 16 residues. Germline values: CDR1 SGHRS, CDR2 YFSETQ. The CDR3 protein is CASRTAPGQGAYEQYF. The CDR3 DNA sequence: TGCGCCAGCAGAACCGCCCCGGGACAGGGGGCGTACGAGCAGTACTTC.

The table lists this clonotype with a few counts. The V gene is TRBV5-1, the J gene TRBJ1-6; D not resolved. Germline V gene lookup returns CDR1 SGHRS and CDR2 YFSETQ. This CDR3 has 14 amino acids. V gave up 0 bases and J gave up 5 bases, with 6 bases separating them. Here the CDR3 reads CASSLEPDNSPLHF. Written as DNA, the CDR3 is TGCGCCAGCAGCTTGGAACCGGATAATTCACCCCTCCACTTT.

This clonotype came up a few times. V usage is TRBV4-3 and J usage is TRBJ2-1; the D is unclear. Trimming removed 0 bases at V and 4 bases at J, with 10 bases between. The V gene's germline CDR1 is LGHNA and CDR2 YSLEER. The CDR3 has 15 residues. The CDR3 nucleotides are TGCGCCAGCAGCCAAGATCTCCGAAAGTACAATGAGCAGTTCTTC. It translates to CASSQDLRKYNEQFF.

There are many counts of this clonotype. The rearrangement links TRBV12-3 or TRBV12-4 to TRBJ1-6; D possibly corresponds to TRBD1 (6 bases). The CDR3 has 14 residues. Trimming left V 3 bases short and J 8 bases short, with 11 bases between. CDR3 residues: CASSFGGRDSPLHF. The CDR3 region has the DNA TGTGCCAGCAGTTTCGGGGGGCGGGATTCACCCCTCCACTTT.

The chain joins TRBV20-1 to TRBJ1-2; D not certain. Germline V gene data show CDR1 as DFQATT and CDR2 as SNEGSKA (reference sequence). This CDR3 spans 18 amino acids. V was trimmed by 0 bases and J by 1 base, leaving 21 bases between them. As DNA, the CDR3 is TGCAGTGCTAGAGATCGGAGGGTAACGTCCCTAAATAACTATGGCTACACCTTC. This encodes CSARDRRVTSLNNYGYTF.

The genes are TRBV30 and TRBJ2-7; 8 bases are a match to TRBD2. Germline CDR1 is GTSNPN and CDR2 is SVGIG (reference sequence). V was pared by 7 bases and J by 0 bases, with 8 bases of the junction left unmatched. The CDR3 loop spans 14 amino acids. The CDR3: CALISGKNSYEQYF. CDR3 coding DNA: TGTGCCTTGATTAGCGGGAAAAACTCCTACGAGCAGTACTTC.

This clonotype appeared many times. The CDR3 sequence is CASTQGAGELFF. CDR3 sequence (DNA): TGTGCCAGCACTCAAGGGGCGGGGGAGCTGTTTTTT. V usage is TRBV2 and J usage is TRBJ2-2, with D possibly matching TRBD1 (5 bases). V lost 7 bases and J 8 bases, leaving 11 bases between the germline ends. The CDR3 loop spans 12 amino acids. The germline V gene has CDR1 SNHLY and CDR2 FYNNEI.

This clonotype was recorded at least ten times. In DNA, the CDR3 is TGCGCCAGCAGCCATTCCGACAGGGGGCTGAAAGAAAAACTGTTTTTT. It is translated as CASSHSDRGLKEKLFF. The gene calls are TRBV4-3 and TRBJ1-4, with 10 nucleotides matching TRBD1. The CDR3 has 16 residues. Germline V gene lookup returns CDR1 LGHNA and CDR2 YSLEER. Unmatched junction bases numbered 9, after V lost 3 bases and J lost 8 bases.

The J gene is TRBJ2-3, the V gene TRBV10-3; TRBD2 aligns across 7 bases. Germline CDR1 ENHRY, CDR2 SYGVKD. V gave up 4 bases and J gave up 4 bases; unmatched junction bases: 8. The CDR3 spans 15 residues. CDR3 nucleotides: TGTGCCATCAGTGCCAGGGCGGGAGCTCCAGATACGCAGTATTTT. Its translation is CAISARAGAPDTQYF.

The V call is TRBV4-3, the J call TRBJ2-2; TRBD2 agrees at 10 bases. In germline, CDR1 is LGHNA, CDR2 YSLEER. CDR3 length equals 16 residues. With 0 bases clipped from V and 6 bases from J, the junction kept 4 bases outside the gene matches. The CDR3 DNA sequence: TGCGCCAGCAGCCAAGATGTAGCGGGGGGCTCCGGGGAGCTGTTTTTT. Protein: CASSQDVAGGSGELFF.

This clonotype was detected a few times. The chain employs TRBV7-9 and TRBJ2-3; D gene uncertain. V lost 4 bases, J lost 7 bases, and 12 bases lay in between. This CDR3 is 13 amino acids long. Per germline, CDR1 SEHNR and CDR2 FQNEAQ (reference sequence). CDR3 residues: CASSSSEGNTQYF. For the CDR3, the DNA is TGTGCCAGCAGCTCCTCGGAAGGGAATACGCAGTATTTT. Full variable domain (rest looked up from reference TRBV7-9 and TRBJ2-3): DTGVSQNPRHKITKRGQNVTFRCDPISEHNRLYWYRQTLGQGPEFLTYFQNEAQLEKSRLLSDRFSAERPKGSFSTLEIQRTEQGDSAMYLCASSSSEGNTQYFGPGTRLTVL.

This clonotype was found a few times. The rearrangement links TRBV28 to TRBJ2-1, with D tentatively TRBD1 or TRBD2 (5 bases each). This CDR3 is 12 amino acids long. The V gene lost 8 bases and the J gene lost 3 bases, with 8 bases spanning the gap. Germline CDR1 MDHEN, CDR2 SYDVKM. In DNA, the CDR3 is TGTGCCAGCCGGGGCGTCTACAATGAGCAGTTCTTC. Translating it yields CASRGVYNEQFF.

CDR3 sequence (DNA): TGTGCCAGCAGCCCACCCGGGGGAGATGACACCGGGGAGCTGTTTTTT. Translating it yields CASSPPGGDDTGELFF. The rearrangement uses TRBV11-2 and TRBJ2-2; D might be TRBD2 (6 bases). Germline-derived CDR1 and CDR2 are SGHAT and FQNNGV. The CDR3 totals 16 residues. Deletions cut 5 bases from V and 3 bases from J, with 16 bases between.

This clonotype was seen a few times. This chain uses TRBV5-1 with TRBJ2-1, with 8 positions matching TRBD2. Germline CDR1 and CDR2: SGHRS and YFSETQ. V trimming: 3 bases; J trimming: 8 bases; junction bases outside the gene matches: 10. CDR3 size: 15 residues. The CDR3 region has the DNA TGCGCCAGCAGCTCGGTAGCGGGGCGTGCCGATGAGCAGTTCTTC. Translation: CASSSVAGRADEQFF.

Only a few counts were recorded for this clonotype. The chain is built from TRBV24-1 and TRBJ2-3; 7 bases are shared with TRBD1. The CDR3 sequence is 15 residues long. The junction had 7 bases not matched to a gene; V was cut back by 6 bases and J by 2 bases. The V gene's germline CDR1 is KGHDR and CDR2 SFDVKD. CDR3 sequence reads: CATSLGTVHTDTQYF. The CDR3 DNA is TGTGCCACCAGTCTCGGGACAGTTCACACAGATACGCAGTATTTT.

This chain joins TRBV7-9 and TRBJ2-1; 10 bases map to TRBD2. The CDR3 consists of 14 residues. Germline lookup yields CDR1 SEHNR and CDR2 FQNEAQ (reference sequence). Losses at the gene ends were 2 bases for V and 8 bases for J; bases not matched to a gene: 3. DNA for the CDR3: TGTGCCAGCAGCTTATCGCTAGCGGGAGATGAGCAGTTCTTC. Translation gives CASSLSLAGDEQFF.

This clonotype came up a few times. The V gene is TRBV3-1, the J gene TRBJ2-7; no firm D call. The V and J ends lost 4 bases and 13 bases respectively, with 17 bases between them. The CDR3 runs 12 residues. The germline gives CDR1 LGHDT, CDR2 YNNKEL (reference sequence). The CDR3 reads CASSLNGGRCYF. The CDR3 DNA sequence: TGTGCCAGCAGCCTAAACGGTGGCCGGTGCTACTTC.